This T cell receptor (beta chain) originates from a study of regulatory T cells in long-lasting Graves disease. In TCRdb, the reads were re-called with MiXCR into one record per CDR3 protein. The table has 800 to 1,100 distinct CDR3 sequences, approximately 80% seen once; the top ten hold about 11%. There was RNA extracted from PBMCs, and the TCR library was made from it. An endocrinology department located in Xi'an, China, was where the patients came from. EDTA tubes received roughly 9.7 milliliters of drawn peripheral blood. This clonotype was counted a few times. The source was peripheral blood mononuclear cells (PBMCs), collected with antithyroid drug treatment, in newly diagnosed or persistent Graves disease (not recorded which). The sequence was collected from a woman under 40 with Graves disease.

The DNA for the CDR3 is TGTGCCTGGAGTCCCCCCTGGACGGGAGTCGGCTCAGATACGCAGTATTTT. This codes for CAWSPPWTGVGSDTQYF. The chain links TRBV30 to TRBJ2-3; maybe TRBD2 (6 bases). V dropped 2 bases and J dropped 4 bases, with 22 bases sitting between them. Germline lookup yields CDR1 GTSNPN and CDR2 SVGIG (reference sequence). The CDR3 spans 17 residues.